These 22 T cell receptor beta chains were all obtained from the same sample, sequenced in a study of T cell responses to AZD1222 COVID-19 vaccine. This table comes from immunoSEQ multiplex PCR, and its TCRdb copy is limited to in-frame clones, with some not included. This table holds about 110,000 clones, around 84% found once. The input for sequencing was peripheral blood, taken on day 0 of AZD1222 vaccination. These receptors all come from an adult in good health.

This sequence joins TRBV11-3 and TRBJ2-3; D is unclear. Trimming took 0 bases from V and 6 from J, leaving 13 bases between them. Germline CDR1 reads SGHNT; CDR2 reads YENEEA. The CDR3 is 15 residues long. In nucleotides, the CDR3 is TGTGCCAGCAGCTTAGATGGTTCCTATTCCGATACGCAGTATTTT. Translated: CASSLDGSYSDTQYF.

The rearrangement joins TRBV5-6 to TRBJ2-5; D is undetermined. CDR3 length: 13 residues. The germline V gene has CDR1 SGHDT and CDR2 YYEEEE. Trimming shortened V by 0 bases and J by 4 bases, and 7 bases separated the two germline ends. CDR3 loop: CASSLAVSETQYF. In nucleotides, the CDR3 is TGTGCCAGCAGCTTGGCAGTGTCAGAGACCCAGTACTTC.

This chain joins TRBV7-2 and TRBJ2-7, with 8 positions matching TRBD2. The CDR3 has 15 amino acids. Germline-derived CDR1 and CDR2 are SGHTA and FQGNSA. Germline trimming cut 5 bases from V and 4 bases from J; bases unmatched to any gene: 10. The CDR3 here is CASSRGGGTTYEQYF. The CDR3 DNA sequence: TGTGCCAGCAGCCGCGGCGGGGGGACCACTTACGAGCAGTACTTC.

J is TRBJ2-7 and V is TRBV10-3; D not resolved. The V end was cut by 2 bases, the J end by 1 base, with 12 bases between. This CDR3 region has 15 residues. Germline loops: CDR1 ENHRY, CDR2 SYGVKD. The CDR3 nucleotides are TGTGCCATCAGTGAGCTGGACGGCCTTTCCTACGAGCAGTACTTC. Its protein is CAISELDGLSYEQYF.

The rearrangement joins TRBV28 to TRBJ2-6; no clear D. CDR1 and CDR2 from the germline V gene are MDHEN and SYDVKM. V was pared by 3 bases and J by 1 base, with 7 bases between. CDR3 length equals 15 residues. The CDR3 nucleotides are TGTGCCAGCAGTTTCTTGGATTCTGGGGCCAACGTCCTGACTTTC. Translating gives CASSFLDSGANVLTF.

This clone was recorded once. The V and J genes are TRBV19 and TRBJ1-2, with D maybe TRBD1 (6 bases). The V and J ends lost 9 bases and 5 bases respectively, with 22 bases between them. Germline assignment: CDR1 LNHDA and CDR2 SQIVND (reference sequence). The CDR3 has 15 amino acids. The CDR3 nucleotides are TGTGCCAGCACACAGGGCCTTGGGCTAGAATATGGCTACACCTTC. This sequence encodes CASTQGLGLEYGYTF.

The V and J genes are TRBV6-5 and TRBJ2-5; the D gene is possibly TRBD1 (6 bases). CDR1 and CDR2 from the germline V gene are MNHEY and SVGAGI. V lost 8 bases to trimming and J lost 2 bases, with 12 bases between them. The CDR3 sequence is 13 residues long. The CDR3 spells CASGRGIQETQYF. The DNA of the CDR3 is TGTGCCAGCGGCAGGGGCATACAAGAGACCCAGTACTTC.

The DNA for the CDR3 is TGTGCCAGCAATCATCAGAACGGGGAGCTGTTTTTT. Amino acid sequence: CASNHQNGELFF. V usage is TRBV2 and J usage is TRBJ2-2; D gene uncertain. CDR3 length equals 12 residues. Trimming stripped 7 bases from V and 7 bases from J, with 10 bases between. Germline V gene data show CDR1 as SNHLY and CDR2 as FYNNEI.

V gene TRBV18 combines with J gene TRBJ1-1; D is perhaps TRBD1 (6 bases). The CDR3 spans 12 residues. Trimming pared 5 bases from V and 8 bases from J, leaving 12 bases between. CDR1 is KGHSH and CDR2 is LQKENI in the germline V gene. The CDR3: CASSRPGAEAFF. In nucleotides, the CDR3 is TGTGCCAGCTCAAGACCGGGGGCCGAAGCTTTCTTT.

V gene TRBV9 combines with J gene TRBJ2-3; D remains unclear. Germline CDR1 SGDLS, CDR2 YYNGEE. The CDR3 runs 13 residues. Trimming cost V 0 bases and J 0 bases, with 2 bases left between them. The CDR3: CASSVGSTDTQYF. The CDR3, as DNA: TGTGCCAGCAGCGTAGGTAGCACAGATACGCAGTATTTT.

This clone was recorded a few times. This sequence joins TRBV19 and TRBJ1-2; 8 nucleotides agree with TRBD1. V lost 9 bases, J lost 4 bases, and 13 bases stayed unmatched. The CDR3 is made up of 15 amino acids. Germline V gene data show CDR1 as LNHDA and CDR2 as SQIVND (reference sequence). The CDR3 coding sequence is TGTGCCAGCACCCCCGCCGACAGGGGCCTCTATGGCTACACCTTC. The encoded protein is CASTPADRGLYGYTF.

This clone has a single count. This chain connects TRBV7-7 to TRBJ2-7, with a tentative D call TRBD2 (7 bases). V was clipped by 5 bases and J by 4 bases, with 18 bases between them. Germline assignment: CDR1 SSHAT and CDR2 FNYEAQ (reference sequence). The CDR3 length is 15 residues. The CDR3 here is CASSTSAGALYEQYF. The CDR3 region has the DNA TGTGCCAGCAGCACATCCGCGGGGGCCCTATACGAGCAGTACTTC.

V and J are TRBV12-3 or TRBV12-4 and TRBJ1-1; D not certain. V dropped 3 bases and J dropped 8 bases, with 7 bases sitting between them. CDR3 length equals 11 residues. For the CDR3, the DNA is TGTGCCAGCAGTTTCGACGTGGAAGCTTTCTTT. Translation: CASSFDVEAFF.

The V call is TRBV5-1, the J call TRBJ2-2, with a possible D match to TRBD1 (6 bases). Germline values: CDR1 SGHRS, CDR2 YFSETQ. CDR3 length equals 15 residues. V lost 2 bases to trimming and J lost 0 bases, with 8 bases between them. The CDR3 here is CASSFQGSNTGELFF. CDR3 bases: TGCGCCAGCAGCTTCCAGGGGTCGAACACCGGGGAGCTGTTTTTT.

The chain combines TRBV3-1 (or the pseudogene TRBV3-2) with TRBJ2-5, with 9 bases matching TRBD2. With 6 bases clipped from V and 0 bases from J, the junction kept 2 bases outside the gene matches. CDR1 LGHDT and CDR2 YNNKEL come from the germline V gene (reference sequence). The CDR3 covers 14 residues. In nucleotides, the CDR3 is TGTGCCAGCAGTCTAGCGGGGTACCAAGAGACCCAGTACTTC. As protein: CASSLAGYQETQYF.

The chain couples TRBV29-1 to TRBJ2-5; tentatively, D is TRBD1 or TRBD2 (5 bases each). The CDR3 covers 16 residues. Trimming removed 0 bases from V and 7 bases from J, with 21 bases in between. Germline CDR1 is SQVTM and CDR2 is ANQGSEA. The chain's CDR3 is CSVEDGIGTQRGTQYF. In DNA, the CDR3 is TGCAGCGTTGAAGATGGCATTGGGACCCAGAGGGGGACCCAGTACTTC.

The CDR3 reads CASSQGLAGVRNQPQHF. In DNA, the CDR3 is TGCGCCAGCAGCCAGGGACTTGCAGGGGTCCGCAATCAGCCCCAGCATTTT. The chain links TRBV10-2 to TRBJ1-5; weak D call: TRBD1 (6 bases). The CDR3 loop spans 17 amino acids. The ends were cut back, 6 bases at V and 2 bases at J, with 20 bases in the middle. From germline, CDR1 is WSHSY and CDR2 SAAADI.

The DNA of the CDR3 is TGTGCCAGCAGTTTATTGCTCAGTAGGACTGAAGCTTTCTTT. It codes for CASSLLLSRTEAFF. The chain couples TRBV28 to TRBJ1-1; D not certain. The length of the CDR3 is 14 residues. V shed 1 base and J shed 5 bases, with 11 bases lying between them. Germline V gene lookup returns CDR1 MDHEN and CDR2 SYDVKM.

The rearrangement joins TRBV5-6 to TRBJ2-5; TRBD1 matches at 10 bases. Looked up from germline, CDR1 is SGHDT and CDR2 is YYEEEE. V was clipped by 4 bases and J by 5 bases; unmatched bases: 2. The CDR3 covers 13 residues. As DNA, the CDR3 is TGTGCCAGCAGCCCGGGACAGGGGGAGACCCAGTACTTC. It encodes CASSPGQGETQYF.

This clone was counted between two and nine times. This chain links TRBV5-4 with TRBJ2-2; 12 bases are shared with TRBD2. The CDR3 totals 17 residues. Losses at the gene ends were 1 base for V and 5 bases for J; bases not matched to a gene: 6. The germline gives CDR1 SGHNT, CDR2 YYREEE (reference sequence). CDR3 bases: TGTGCCAGCAGCTTGTCTAGCGGGGGGGCCGGTACCGGGGAGCTGTTTTTT. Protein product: CASSLSSGGAGTGELFF.

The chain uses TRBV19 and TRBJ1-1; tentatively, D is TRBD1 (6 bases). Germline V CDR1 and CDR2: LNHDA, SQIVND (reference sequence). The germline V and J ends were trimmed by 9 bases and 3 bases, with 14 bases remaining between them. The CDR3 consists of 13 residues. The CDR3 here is CASNRRGDTEAFF. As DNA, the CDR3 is TGTGCCAGCAACCGGAGGGGGGACACTGAAGCTTTCTTT. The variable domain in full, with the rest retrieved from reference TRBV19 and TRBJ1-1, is DGGITQSPKYLFRKEGQNVTLSCEQNLNHDAMYWYRQDPGQGLRLIYYSQIVNDFQKGDIAEGYSVSREKKESFPLTVTSAQKNPTAFYLCASNRRGDTEAFFGQGTRLTVV.

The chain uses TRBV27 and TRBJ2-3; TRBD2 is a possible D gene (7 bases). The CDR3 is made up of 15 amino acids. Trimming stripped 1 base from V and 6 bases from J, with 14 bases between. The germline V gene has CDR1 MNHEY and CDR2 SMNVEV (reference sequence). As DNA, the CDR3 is TGTGCCAGCAGTTTATATCGGGGGGCAGGGGATACGCAGTATTTT. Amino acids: CASSLYRGAGDTQYF.